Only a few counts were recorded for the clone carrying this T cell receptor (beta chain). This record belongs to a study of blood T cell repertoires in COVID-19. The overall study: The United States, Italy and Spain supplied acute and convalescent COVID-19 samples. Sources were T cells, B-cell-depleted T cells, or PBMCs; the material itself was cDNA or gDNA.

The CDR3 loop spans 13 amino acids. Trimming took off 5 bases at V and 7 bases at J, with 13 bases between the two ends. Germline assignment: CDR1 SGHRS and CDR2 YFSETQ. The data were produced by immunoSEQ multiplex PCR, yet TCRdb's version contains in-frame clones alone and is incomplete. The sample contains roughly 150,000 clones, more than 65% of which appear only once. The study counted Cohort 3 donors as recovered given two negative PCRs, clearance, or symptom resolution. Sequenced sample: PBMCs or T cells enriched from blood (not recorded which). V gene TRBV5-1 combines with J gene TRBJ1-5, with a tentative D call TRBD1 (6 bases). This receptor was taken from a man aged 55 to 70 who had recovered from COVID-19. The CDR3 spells CASSLTGKQPQHF. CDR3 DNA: TGCGCCAGCAGTCTTACAGGGAAACAGCCCCAGCATTTT.